These 10 T cell receptor beta chains originate from one sample sequenced in a study of shared clonotypes between healthy human individuals. Positive CCR7 selection of CD45RO-negative cells yielded the naive CD8 cells, and terminally differentiated effector memory CD45RA+ cells were excluded. Generated by immunoSEQ multiplex PCR, the TCRdb table keeps only in-frame clones and is missing some. The table includes about 2.2 million clones, over 85% detected once. Sample: naive CD8+ T cells from PBMCs. The receptors originated from a man between 18 and 29 years old in good health. Some clones in this sample may be carry-over from other donors' samples.

As to this clone: Other DNA sequences from this sample encode an identical CDR3 as well. The CDR3 protein is CASSPRGGPDTQYF. CDR3 coding DNA: TGTGCCAGCAGCCCCAGGGGGGGCCCAGATACGCAGTATTTT. This chain links TRBV7-9 with TRBJ2-3; tentatively, D is TRBD1 or TRBD2 (7 bases each). Trimming pared 5 bases from V and 4 bases from J, leaving 13 bases between. Germline loops: CDR1 SEHNR, CDR2 FQNEAQ (reference sequence). CDR3 length: 14 residues.

V is TRBV6-1 and J is TRBJ2-1; D gene unclear. Trimming cost V 3 bases and J 5 bases, with 8 bases left between them. This CDR3 is 13 amino acids long. The germline CDR1 and CDR2 sequences are MNHNS and SASEGT. The CDR3 sequence is CASSDLLNNEQFF. In DNA form, the CDR3 reads TGTGCCAGCAGTGACCTGCTTAACAATGAGCAGTTCTTC.

The chain uses TRBV15 and TRBJ2-1; possible D gene TRBD2, 6 bases. The CDR3 totals 18 residues. Germline V gene sequence: CDR1 LNHNV, CDR2 YYDKDF (reference sequence). The ends were cut back, 1 base at V and 1 base at J, with 17 bases in the middle. CDR3 nucleotide sequence: TGTGCCACCAGCAGAGTAGGGCCTAGCGACGAGTCCTACAATGAGCAGTTCTTC. This translates into CATSRVGPSDESYNEQFF.

This clone was observed a few times. CDR3: CASSQRSSYNEQFF. The DNA of the CDR3 is TGTGCCAGCAGCCAACGCAGCTCCTACAATGAGCAGTTCTTC. V gene TRBV4-2 combines with J gene TRBJ2-1; D call uncertain. CDR3 length equals 14 residues. V gave up 2 bases and J gave up 0 bases, with 5 bases separating them. Germline CDR1 reads LGHNA; CDR2 reads YNFKEQ.

The chain has TRBV27 and TRBJ2-7; perhaps TRBD2 as D (6 bases). The CDR3 extends over 16 amino acids. The V end was cut by 6 bases, the J end by 2 bases, with 20 bases between. CDR1 and CDR2 (germline): MNHEY, SMNVEV (reference sequence). As DNA, the CDR3 is TGTGCCAGCAGCCTTCTAGGCGGGATTAGCACCTACGAGCAGTACTTC. As protein: CASSLLGGISTYEQYF.

The chain employs TRBV7-9 and TRBJ2-7, with D unresolved. The CDR3 has 13 amino acids. From germline, CDR1 is SEHNR and CDR2 FQNEAQ (reference sequence). V lost 5 bases to trimming and J lost 0 bases, with 8 bases between them. The CDR3 region is CASSPFSSYEQYF. The CDR3 nucleotides read TGTGCCAGCAGCCCGTTCAGCTCCTACGAGCAGTACTTC.

The V and J genes are TRBV28 and TRBJ1-5; maybe TRBD1 (6 bases). The CDR3 covers 17 residues. The germline V gene encodes CDR1 MDHEN and CDR2 SYDVKM. The V gene lost 3 bases and the J gene lost 3 bases, with 18 bases spanning the gap. The CDR3, as DNA: TGTGCCAGCAGTTTGCCGAACCAGGCAGGGGCCAATCAGCCCCAGCATTTT. It codes for CASSLPNQAGANQPQHF.

As concerns this clone: A much bigger clone sits one base away, suggesting this may be a read error. The genes are TRBV27 and TRBJ2-5; possible D gene TRBD1, 6 bases. The J call may be mistaken, given a closer DNA end match to TRBJ2-7. Germline CDR1 reads MNHEY; CDR2 reads SMNVEV (reference sequence). This CDR3 region has 13 residues. The CDR3 coding sequence is TGTGCCAGCAGTTTAGGACAGTCCTACGAGCAGTACTTC. Protein sequence: CASSLGQSYEQYF.

The chain employs TRBV29-1 and TRBJ2-2; 11 nucleotides agree with TRBD2. The CDR3 is 15 amino acids. Germline V gives CDR1 SQVTM, CDR2 ANQGSEA. The V gene end was trimmed by 4 bases and the J gene end by 7 bases; junction bases not matched to a gene: 8. CDR3 nucleotides: TGCAGCGTTGCGGTGACTAGCGGGACCGTCGGGGAGCTGTTTTTT. Translating gives CSVAVTSGTVGELFF.

The chain joins TRBV28 to TRBJ2-2, with D unclear. The V end lost 6 bases, the J end lost 5 bases, and 13 bases lay between the germline ends. CDR3 length: 14 amino acids. Per germline, CDR1 MDHEN and CDR2 SYDVKM. The CDR3 DNA follows: TGTGCCAGCAGCTTACATGCCAGGACCGGGGAGCTGTTTTTT. Its protein is CASSLHARTGELFF.